A selection of T cell receptor beta chains follows, all from one sample in a study of yellow fever vaccine responses in identical twins. Each CDR3 protein gets one entry after TCRdb re-called the RT-PCR reads with MiXCR. The table includes roughly 36,000 distinct CDR3 sequences, about 61% detected once. Sequencing was performed on T cells from blood (PBMCs), unsorted or a sorted subset (not recorded which), taken before or after yellow fever vaccination (not recorded which). The origin of the receptors is a woman under 30 who received the yellow fever vaccine. Each CDR3 is given with its conserved first and last residue.

J gene: TRBJ2-3
V gene: TRBV4-1
CDR3 protein: CASRLAGGKDTQYF

J gene: TRBJ2-2
V gene: TRBV7-9
CDR3 protein: CASSPPSRDRENTGELFF

J gene: TRBJ2-7
V gene: TRBV10-3
CDR3 protein: CAIRGSGGSYEQYF

J gene: TRBJ2-7
V gene: TRBV29-1
CDR3 protein: CSGGQGRGYEQYF

J gene: TRBJ1-6
V gene: TRBV2
CDR3 protein: CASSEDGSSYNSPLHF

J gene: TRBJ1-3
V gene: TRBV18
CDR3 protein: CASSPPGQRSSGNTIYF

J gene: TRBJ2-5
V gene: TRBV29-1
CDR3 protein: CSGGGSWETQYF

J gene: TRBJ2-1
V gene: TRBV14
CDR3 protein: CASSPLGQGSYNEQFF

J gene: TRBJ2-1
V gene: TRBV14
CDR3 protein: CASSQEGASGTYNEQFF

J gene: TRBJ2-1
V gene: TRBV11-3
CDR3 protein: CASGRGRGYSSYNEQFF

J gene: TRBJ2-3
V gene: TRBV13
CDR3 protein: CASIRDREIDTQYF

J gene: TRBJ1-5
V gene: TRBV28
CDR3 protein: CASSYDQPQHF

J gene: TRBJ1-2
V gene: TRBV12-3/TRBV12-4
CDR3 protein: CASSLGRENYGYTF

J gene: TRBJ2-1
V gene: TRBV7-6
CDR3 protein: CASSSPGAYSYNEQFF